The entry that follows covers one T cell receptor (beta chain) sequence. This table comes from immunoSEQ multiplex PCR, and its TCRdb copy is limited to in-frame clones, with some not included. Here the sample spans about 70,000 clones, around 90% being singletons. The entry originates in a study of T cell responses to AZD1222 COVID-19 vaccine. Trimming shortened V by 4 bases and J by 10 bases, and 20 bases separated the two germline ends. This CDR3 is 15 amino acids long. Per the germline V gene, CDR1 is SGHTA and CDR2 is FQGTGA. V is TRBV7-3 and J is TRBJ2-1; D possibly corresponds to TRBD2 (6 bases). This clonotype was obtained from an adult who received the MenACWY meningococcal vaccine as a control. The sequences come from peripheral blood, collected 28 days after the second dose of the MenACWY control vaccine. The chain's CDR3 is CASSSHRDSRGEQFF. The CDR3 DNA sequence: TGTGCCAGCAGCTCCCACCGGGACTCTAGAGGAGAGCAGTTCTTC.